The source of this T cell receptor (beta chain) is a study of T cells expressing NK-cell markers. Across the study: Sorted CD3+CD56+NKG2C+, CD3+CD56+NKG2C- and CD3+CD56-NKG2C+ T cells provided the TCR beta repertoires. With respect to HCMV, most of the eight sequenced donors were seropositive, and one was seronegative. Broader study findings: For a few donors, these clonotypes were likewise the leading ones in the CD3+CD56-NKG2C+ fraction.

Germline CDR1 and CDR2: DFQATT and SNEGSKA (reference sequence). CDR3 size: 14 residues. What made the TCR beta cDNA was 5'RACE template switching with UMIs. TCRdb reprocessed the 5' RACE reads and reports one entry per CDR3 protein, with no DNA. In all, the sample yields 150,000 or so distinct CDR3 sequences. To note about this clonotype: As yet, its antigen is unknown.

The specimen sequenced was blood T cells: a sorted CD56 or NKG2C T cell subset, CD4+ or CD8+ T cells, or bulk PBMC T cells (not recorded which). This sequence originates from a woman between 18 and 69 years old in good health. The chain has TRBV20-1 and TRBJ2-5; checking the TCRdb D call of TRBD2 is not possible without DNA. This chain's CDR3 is CSAEPGLATETQYF.